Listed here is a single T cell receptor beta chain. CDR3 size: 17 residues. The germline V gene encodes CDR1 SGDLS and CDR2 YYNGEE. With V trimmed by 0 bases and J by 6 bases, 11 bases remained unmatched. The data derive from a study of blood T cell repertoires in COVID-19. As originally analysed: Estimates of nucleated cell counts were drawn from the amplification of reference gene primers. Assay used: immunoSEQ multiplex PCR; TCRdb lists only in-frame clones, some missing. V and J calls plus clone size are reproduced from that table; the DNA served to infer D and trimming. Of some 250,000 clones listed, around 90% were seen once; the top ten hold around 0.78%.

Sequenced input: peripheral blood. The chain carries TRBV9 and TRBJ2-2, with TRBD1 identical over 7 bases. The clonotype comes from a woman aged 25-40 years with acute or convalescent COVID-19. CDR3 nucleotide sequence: TGTGCCAGCAGCGTAGCCGGGGTAGGGGGCGCCGCCGGGGAGCTGTTTTTT. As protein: CASSVAGVGGAAGELFF. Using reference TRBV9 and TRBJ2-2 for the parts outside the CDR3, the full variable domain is DSGVTQTPKHLITATGQRVTLRCSPRSGDLSVYWYQQSLDQGLQFLIQYYNGEERAKGNILERFSAQQFPDLHSELNLSSLELGDSALYFCASSVAGVGGAAGELFFGEGSRLTVL.